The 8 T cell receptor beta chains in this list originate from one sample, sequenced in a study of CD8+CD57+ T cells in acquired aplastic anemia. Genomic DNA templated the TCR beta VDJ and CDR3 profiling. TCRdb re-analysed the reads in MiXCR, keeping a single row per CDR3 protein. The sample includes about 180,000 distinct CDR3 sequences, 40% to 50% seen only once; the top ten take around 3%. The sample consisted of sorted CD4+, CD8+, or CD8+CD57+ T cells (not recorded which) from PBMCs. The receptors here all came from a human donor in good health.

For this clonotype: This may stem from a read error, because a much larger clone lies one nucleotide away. The CDR3 loop reads CASSSDPTSKETQYF. The CDR3 DNA reads as TGTGCCAGCAGCTCAGACCCTACTAGTAAAGAGACCCAGTACTTC. The chain couples TRBV7-9 to TRBJ2-5, with D possibly TRBD2 on 5 matching bases. Germline-derived CDR1 and CDR2 are SEHNR and FQNEAQ (reference sequence). The CDR3 totals 15 residues. The V and J ends lost 4 bases and 3 bases respectively, with 15 bases between them. The full variable domain, in which reference TRBV7-9 and TRBJ2-5 provide the parts outside the CDR3, is DTGVSQNPRHKITKRGQNVTFRCDPISEHNRLYWYRQTLGQGPEFLTYFQNEAQLEKSRLLSDRFSAERPKGSFSTLEIQRTEQGDSAMYLCASSSDPTSKETQYFGPGTRLLVL.

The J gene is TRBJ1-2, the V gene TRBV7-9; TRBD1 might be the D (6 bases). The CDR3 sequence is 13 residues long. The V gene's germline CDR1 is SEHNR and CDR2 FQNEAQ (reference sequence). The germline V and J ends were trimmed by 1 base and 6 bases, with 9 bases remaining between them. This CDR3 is CASSLGTEDGYTF. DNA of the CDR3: TGTGCCAGCAGCTTAGGGACAGAAGATGGCTACACCTTC. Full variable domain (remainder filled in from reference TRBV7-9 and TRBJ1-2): DTGVSQNPRHKITKRGQNVTFRCDPISEHNRLYWYRQTLGQGPEFLTYFQNEAQLEKSRLLSDRFSAERPKGSFSTLEIQRTEQGDSAMYLCASSLGTEDGYTFGSGTRLTVV.

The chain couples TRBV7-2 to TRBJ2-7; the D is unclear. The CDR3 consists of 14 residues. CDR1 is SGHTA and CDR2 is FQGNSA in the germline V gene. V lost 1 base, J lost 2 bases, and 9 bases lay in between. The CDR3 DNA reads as TGTGCCAGCAGCTTAGGGACGCAGGCCTACGAGCAGTACTTC. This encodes CASSLGTQAYEQYF.

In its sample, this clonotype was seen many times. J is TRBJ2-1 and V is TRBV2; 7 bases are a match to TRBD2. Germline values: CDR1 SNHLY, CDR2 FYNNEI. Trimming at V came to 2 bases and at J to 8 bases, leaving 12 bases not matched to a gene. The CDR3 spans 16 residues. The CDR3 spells CASSELGSGQDDEQFF. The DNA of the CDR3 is TGTGCCAGCAGTGAATTAGGTAGCGGGCAAGACGATGAGCAGTTCTTC.

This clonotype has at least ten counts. CDR3 DNA: TGCGCCAGCAGCCAAGAACCTGGGTTAGGGTCCTCCTACAATGAGCAGTTCTTC. Amino acid sequence: CASSQEPGLGSSYNEQFF. V gene TRBV4-1 combines with J gene TRBJ2-1; no reliable D call. The CDR3 runs to 18 residues. Trimming shortened V by 0 bases and J by 0 bases, and 15 bases separated the two germline ends. Germline loops: CDR1 MGHRA, CDR2 YSYEKL.

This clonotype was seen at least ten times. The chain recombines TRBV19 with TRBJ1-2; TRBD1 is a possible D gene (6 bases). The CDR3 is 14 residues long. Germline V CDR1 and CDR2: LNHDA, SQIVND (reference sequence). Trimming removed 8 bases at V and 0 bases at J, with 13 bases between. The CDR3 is CASGAGQTNYGYTF. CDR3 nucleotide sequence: TGTGCCAGTGGGGCAGGACAGACTAACTATGGCTACACCTTC.

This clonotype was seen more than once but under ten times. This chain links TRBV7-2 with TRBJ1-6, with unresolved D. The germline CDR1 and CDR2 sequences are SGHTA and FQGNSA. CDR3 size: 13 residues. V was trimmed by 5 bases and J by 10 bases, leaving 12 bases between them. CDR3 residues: CASSENVRSPLHF. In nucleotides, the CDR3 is TGTGCCAGCAGCGAGAATGTTCGGTCACCCCTCCACTTT.

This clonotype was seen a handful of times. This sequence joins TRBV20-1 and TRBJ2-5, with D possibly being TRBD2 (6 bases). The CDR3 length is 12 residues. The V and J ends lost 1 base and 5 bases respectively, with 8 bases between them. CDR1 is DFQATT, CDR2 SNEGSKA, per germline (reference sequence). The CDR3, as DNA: TGCAGTGCTAGAGGGCTAGCGGAGACCCAGTACTTC. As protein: CSARGLAETQYF.